This TCR beta chain stems from a study of immune characterization of retroperitoneal liposarcoma. This CDR3 region has 15 residues. Trimming took 1 base from V and 3 from J; bases not matched to a gene: 2. CDR1 and CDR2 (germline): SGHTA, FQGNSA. Via MiXCR, TCRdb re-called the PCR reads, giving one row per CDR3 protein. The table lists approximately 9,000 distinct CDR3 sequences, 25% to 35% of them singletons. The chain has TRBV7-2 and TRBJ2-1; 8 nucleotides agree with TRBD2. This TCR was sampled from a male donor with retroperitoneal liposarcoma. The sequenced sample was tumor tissue. This chain's CDR3 is CASSLGRGVYNEQFF. In DNA, the CDR3 is TGTGCCAGCAGCTTAGGGCGGGGGGTCTACAATGAGCAGTTCTTC.